This TCR beta chain is drawn from a study of T cells in Graves' hyperthyroidism and ophthalmopathy. Only a few counts were recorded for this clonotype. Amplification targeted TCR beta CDR3 regions from RNA transcripts. The study used the HTBI primer set for a first-round RT-PCR of the TCR CDR3. Via MiXCR, TCRdb re-called the multiplex PCR reads, giving one row per CDR3 protein. The table shows some 300,000 distinct CDR3 sequences, with roughly 14% occurring only once. Sample: blood. This receptor was obtained from a woman in her twenties or thirties with Graves' hyperthyroidism that later progressed to Graves' ophthalmopathy.

In DNA, the CDR3 is TGTGCCAGCAGCACTCTGACAGGTGAAGCTTTCTTT. It translates to CASSTLTGEAFF. The V gene is TRBV5-6, the J gene TRBJ1-1; maybe TRBD1 (6 bases). The CDR3 has 12 residues. Trimming removed 4 bases from V and 7 bases from J, with 11 bases in between. Germline CDR1 is SGHDT and CDR2 is YYEEEE.